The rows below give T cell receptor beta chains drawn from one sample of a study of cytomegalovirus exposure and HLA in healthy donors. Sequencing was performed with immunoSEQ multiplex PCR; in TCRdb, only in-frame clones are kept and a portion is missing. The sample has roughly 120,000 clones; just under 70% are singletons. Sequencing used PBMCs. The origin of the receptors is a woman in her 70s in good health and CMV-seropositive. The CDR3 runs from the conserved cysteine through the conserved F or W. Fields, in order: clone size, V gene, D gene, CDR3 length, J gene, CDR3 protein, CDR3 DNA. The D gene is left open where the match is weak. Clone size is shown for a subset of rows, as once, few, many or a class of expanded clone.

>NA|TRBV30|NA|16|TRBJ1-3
CAWSVQVAGLRNTIYF
TGTGCCTGGAGTGTACAAGTTGCAGGGCTAAGAAACACCATATATTTT
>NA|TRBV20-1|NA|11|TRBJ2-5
CIPEAVETQYF
TGCATCCCCGAGGCGGTAGAGACCCAGTACTTC
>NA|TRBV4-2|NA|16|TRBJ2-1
CASSQDRQGNYNEQFF
TGTGCCAGCAGCCAAGATCGGCAGGGTAACTACAATGAGCAGTTCTTC
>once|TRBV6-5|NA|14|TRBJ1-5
CASSRTNSNQPQHF
TGTGCCAGCAGCAGGACAAATAGCAATCAGCCCCAGCATTTT
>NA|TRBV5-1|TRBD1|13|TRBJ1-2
CASRRQGADGYTF
TGCGCCAGCAGACGACAGGGGGCGGATGGCTACACCTTC
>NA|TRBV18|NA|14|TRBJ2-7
CASSQDRQSYEQYF
TGTGCCAGCTCACAAGACAGGCAAAGCTACGAGCAGTACTTC
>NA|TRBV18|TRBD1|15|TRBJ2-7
CASSPPGTETYEQYF
TGTGCCAGCTCACCACCGGGGACAGAGACCTACGAGCAGTACTTC
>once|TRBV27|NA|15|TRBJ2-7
CASSLRAGGTYEQYF
TGTGCCAGCAGTTTAAGGGCAGGGGGGACCTACGAGCAGTACTTC
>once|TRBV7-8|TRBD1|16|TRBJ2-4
CASSLRLGDRENIQYF
TGTGCCAGCAGCCTTCGGCTAGGGGACAGGGAAAACATTCAGTACTTC
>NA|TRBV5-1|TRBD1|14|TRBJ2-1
CASSPGQGINEQFF
TGCGCCAGCAGCCCGGGACAGGGAATCAATGAGCAGTTCTTC
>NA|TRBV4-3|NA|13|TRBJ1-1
CASSQVRSTEAFF
TGCGCCAGCAGCCAAGTAAGGAGTACTGAAGCTTTCTTT
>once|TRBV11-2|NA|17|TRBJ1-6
CASSSTQESSYNSPLHF
TGTGCCAGCAGCTCCACACAGGAGAGCTCCTATAATTCACCCCTCCACTTT
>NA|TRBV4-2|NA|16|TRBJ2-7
CASSQEGAGSSYEQYF
TGTGCCAGCAGCCAAGAAGGGGCGGGGAGCTCCTACGAGCAGTACTTC
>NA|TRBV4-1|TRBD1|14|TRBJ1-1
CASSSGTGNTEAFF
TGCGCCAGCAGCTCGGGGACAGGGAACACTGAAGCTTTCTTT
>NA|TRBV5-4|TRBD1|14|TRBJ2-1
CASRTGTEGYEQFF
TGTGCCAGCCGAACCGGGACAGAAGGATATGAGCAGTTCTTC
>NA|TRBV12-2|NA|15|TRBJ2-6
CASRLHRTGANVLTF
TGTGCAAGTCGCCTCCACAGGACTGGGGCCAACGTCCTGACTTTC
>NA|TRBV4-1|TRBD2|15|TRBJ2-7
CASSQDYSGGGEQYF
TGCGCCAGCAGCCAAGATTATAGCGGGGGCGGGGAGCAGTACTTC
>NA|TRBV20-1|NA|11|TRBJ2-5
CRPGSGETQYF
TGCAGGCCTGGCTCGGGAGAGACCCAGTACTTC
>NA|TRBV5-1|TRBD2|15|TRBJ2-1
CASSLTSGAADEQFF
TGCGCCAGCAGCTTGACTAGCGGGGCTGCGGATGAGCAGTTCTTC
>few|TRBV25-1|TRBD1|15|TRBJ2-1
CASSSGGTGGNEQFF
TGTGCCAGCAGCTCCGGAGGGACAGGGGGCAATGAGCAGTTCTTC
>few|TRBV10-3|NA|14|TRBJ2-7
CAISESSQVREQYF
TGTGCCATCAGTGAGTCTAGTCAGGTGCGCGAGCAGTACTTC
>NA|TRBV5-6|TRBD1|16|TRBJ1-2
CASSGRPGQGDFGYTF
TGTGCCAGCAGCGGGAGGCCGGGACAGGGGGATTTTGGCTACACCTTC
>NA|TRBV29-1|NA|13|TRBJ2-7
CSVGFRSSYEQYF
TGCAGCGTTGGCTTTAGGAGCTCCTACGAGCAGTACTTC
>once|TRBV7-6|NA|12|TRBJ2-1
CASSPPRGKQFF
TGTGCCAGCAGCCCGCCGAGGGGGAAGCAGTTCTTC
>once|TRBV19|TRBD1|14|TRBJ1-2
CASNSLSGGNGYTF
TGTGCCAGTAATTCCCTATCAGGGGGCAATGGCTACACCTTC
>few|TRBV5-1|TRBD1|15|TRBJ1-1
CASSPMGQEGTEAFF
TGCGCCAGCAGCCCCATGGGACAGGAGGGTACTGAAGCTTTCTTT
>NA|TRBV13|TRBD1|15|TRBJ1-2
CASSTRDRGPDGYTF
TGTGCCAGCAGCACGCGGGACAGGGGACCGGATGGCTACACCTTC
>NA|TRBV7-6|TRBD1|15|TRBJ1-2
CASSLTGGVNYGYTF
TGTGCCAGCAGCTTGACAGGGGGGGTTAACTATGGCTACACCTTC
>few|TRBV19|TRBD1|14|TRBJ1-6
CASSTGQFRSPLHF
TGTGCCAGTAGTACGGGACAGTTTAGGTCACCCCTCCACTTT
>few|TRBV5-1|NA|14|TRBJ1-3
CASSQELSGNTIYF
TGCGCCAGCAGTCAGGAACTCTCTGGAAACACCATATATTTT
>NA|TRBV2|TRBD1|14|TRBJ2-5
CASTQQGAGETQYF
TGTGCCAGCACCCAACAGGGGGCCGGAGAGACCCAGTACTTC
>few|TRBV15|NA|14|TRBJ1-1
CATSRVGTAREAFF
TGTGCCACCAGCAGAGTAGGTACAGCACGTGAAGCTTTCTTT
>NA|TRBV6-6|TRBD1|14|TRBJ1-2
CASSSGTGHYGYTF
TGTGCCAGCAGTTCCGGGACAGGGCACTATGGCTACACCTTC
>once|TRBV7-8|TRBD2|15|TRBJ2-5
CASSSSGVHQETQYF
TGTGCCAGCAGCTCTAGCGGGGTCCACCAAGAGACCCAGTACTTC
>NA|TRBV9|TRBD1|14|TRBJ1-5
CASSSGTGNQPQHF
TGTGCCAGCAGCAGCGGGACAGGTAATCAGCCCCAGCATTTT
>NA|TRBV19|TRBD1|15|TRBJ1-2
CASSVTGGGPYGYTF
TGTGCCAGTAGCGTGACAGGGGGCGGTCCCTATGGCTACACCTTC
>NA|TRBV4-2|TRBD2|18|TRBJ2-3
CASSQVGLAEGRQDTQYF
TGTGCCAGCAGCCAAGTGGGACTAGCGGAGGGGCGACAGGATACGCAGTATTTT
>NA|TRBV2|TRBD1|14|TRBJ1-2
CASTSYTGTGGYTF
TGTGCCAGCACCTCCTATACCGGGACAGGGGGCTACACCTTC
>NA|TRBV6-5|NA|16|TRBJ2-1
CASSYVSGGSNNEQFF
TGTGCCAGCAGTTACGTCTCCGGCGGGTCCAACAATGAGCAGTTCTTC
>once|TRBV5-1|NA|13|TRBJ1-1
CASSARENTEAFF
TGCGCCAGCAGTGCACGGGAGAACACTGAAGCTTTCTTT
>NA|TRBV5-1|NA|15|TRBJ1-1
CASSFPDRIPTEAFF
TGCGCCAGCAGCTTCCCTGACAGGATTCCCACTGAAGCTTTCTTT
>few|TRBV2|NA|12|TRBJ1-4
CASRTQNEKLFF
TGTGCCAGCAGAACACAAAACGAAAAACTGTTTTTT
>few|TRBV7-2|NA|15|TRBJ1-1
CASSLALGSQFEAFF
TGTGCCAGCAGCTTAGCGCTCGGGAGCCAATTTGAAGCTTTCTTT
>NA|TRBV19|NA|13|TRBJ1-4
CASDWGGGEKLFF
TGTGCCAGCGACTGGGGCGGCGGAGAAAAACTGTTTTTT
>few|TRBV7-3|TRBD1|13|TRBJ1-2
CASSLTGATSYTF
TGTGCCAGCAGCTTGACAGGGGCGACAAGCTACACCTTC
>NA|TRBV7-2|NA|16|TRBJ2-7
CASSPGGVRQIYEQYF
TGTGCCAGCAGCCCTGGCGGCGTTCGCCAGATATACGAGCAGTACTTC
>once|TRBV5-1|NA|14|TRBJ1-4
CASSLNGGSEKLFF
TGCGCCAGCAGCTTGAATGGGGGCAGCGAAAAACTGTTTTTT
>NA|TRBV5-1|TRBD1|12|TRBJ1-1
CASSEDRVRAFF
TGCGCCAGCAGCGAGGACAGGGTTCGTGCTTTCTTT
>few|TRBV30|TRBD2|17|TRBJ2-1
CAWSVPRSGRVYNEQFF
TGTGCCTGGAGTGTACCTCGTTCAGGGAGGGTATACAATGAGCAGTTCTTC
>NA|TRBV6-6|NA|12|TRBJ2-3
CASRYSTDTQYF
TGTGCCAGCAGGTATAGCACAGATACGCAGTATTTT
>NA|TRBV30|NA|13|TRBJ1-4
CAWSRATNEKLFF
TGTGCCTGGAGCAGGGCAACTAATGAAAAACTGTTTTTT
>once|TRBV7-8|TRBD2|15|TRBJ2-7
CASSLASGVTYEQYF
TGTGCCAGCAGCTTAGCAAGCGGGGTTACCTACGAGCAGTACTTC
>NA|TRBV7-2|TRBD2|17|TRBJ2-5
CASSLVSGLARQETQYF
TGTGCCAGCAGCTTAGTGTCGGGACTAGCGAGGCAAGAGACCCAGTACTTC
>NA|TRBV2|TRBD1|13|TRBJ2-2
CASGQGNTGELFF
TGTGCCAGCGGACAGGGGAACACCGGGGAGCTGTTTTTT
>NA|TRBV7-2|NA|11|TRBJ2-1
CASSFNRKQFF
TGTGCCAGCAGCTTCAATAGAAAACAGTTCTTC